This TCR beta chain was recorded in a study of shared clonotypes between healthy human individuals. As to this clone: What it binds is unknown.

The germline CDR1 and CDR2 sequences are SGHAT and FQNNGV. V lost 2 bases, J lost 0 bases, and 7 bases lay in between. The CDR3 is 14 residues long. Findings and caveats of the study: It was observed that around 5% of naive CD4 clonotypes were shared across several donors.

Donors had no recently reported acute infections or vaccinations and were HIV-negative. Negatively enriched CD4+ T cells were divided by CD45RA into naive and memory. Sorted-subset replicate PCR reactions contained roughly 200 ng DNA, corresponding to some 28,000 T cell genomes. The repertoire was sequenced with immunoSEQ multiplex PCR; TCRdb's copy has only in-frame clones and lacks some. Of about 1.1 million clones listed, around 77% are singletons. This clonotype was sampled from a man younger than 35 in good health. Some clones in this sample may be carry-over from other donors' samples. The rearrangement uses TRBV11-2 and TRBJ1-1; D unclear. The sample consisted of memory CD4+ T cells from PBMCs. As to subset: CD45RA-negative fraction. As DNA, the CDR3 is TGTGCCAGCAGCTTAACAGCCATGAACACTGAAGCTTTCTTT. Translation gives CASSLTAMNTEAFF.